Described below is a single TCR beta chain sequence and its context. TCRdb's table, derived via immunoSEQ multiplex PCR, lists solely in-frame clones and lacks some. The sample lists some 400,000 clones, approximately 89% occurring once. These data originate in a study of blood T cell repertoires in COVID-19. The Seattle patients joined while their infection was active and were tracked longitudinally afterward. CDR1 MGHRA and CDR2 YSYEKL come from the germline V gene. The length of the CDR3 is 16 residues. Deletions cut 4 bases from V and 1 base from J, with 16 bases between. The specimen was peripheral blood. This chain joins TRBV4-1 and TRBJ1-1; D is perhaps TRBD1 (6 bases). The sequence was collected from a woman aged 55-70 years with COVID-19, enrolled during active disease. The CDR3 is CASSRYRTEPNTEAFF. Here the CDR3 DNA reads TGCGCCAGCAGCCGCTACCGGACAGAACCGAACACTGAAGCTTTCTTT.